The next 27 T cell receptor beta chains were all read from a single sample in a study of cytomegalovirus exposure and HLA in healthy donors. Researchers ran the PCR with 60 Vbeta and 13 Jbeta primers. Libraries were prepared by immunoSEQ multiplex PCR; TCRdb keeps only in-frame clonotypes and omits some of them. The data contain some 150,000 clones, approximately 80% of them singletons. Sequencing was carried out using PBMCs. Receptors originate from a man aged 40-49 years in good health and CMV-seronegative.

This clone was counted a single time. The chain joins TRBV13 to TRBJ2-3, with 11 bases aligning to TRBD2. The germline V gene has CDR1 PRHDT and CDR2 FYEKMQ (reference sequence). The CDR3 covers 16 residues. The V and J ends lost 5 bases and 0 bases, in that order; junction bases with no gene match: 4. CDR3 nucleotides: TGTGCCAGCAGCAAACTAGCGGGGGTTAGCACAGATACGCAGTATTTT. Translating it yields CASSKLAGVSTDTQYF.

The rearrangement uses TRBV29-1 and TRBJ1-2; TRBD1 might be the D (5 bases). The CDR3 loop spans 14 amino acids. The germline V gene encodes CDR1 SQVTM and CDR2 ANQGSEA. V lost 0 bases and J 0 bases, leaving 8 bases between the germline ends. In DNA form, the CDR3 reads TGCAGCGTTGAAGATTTGACAGCTAACTATGGCTACACCTTC. Amino acids: CSVEDLTANYGYTF.

The J gene is TRBJ2-5, the V gene TRBV27; 10 bases map to TRBD1. Near its end, the DNA agrees better with TRBJ2-7, so the J call may be wrong. Germline-derived CDR1 and CDR2 are MNHEY and SMNVEV (reference sequence). The CDR3 covers 16 residues. The CDR3 bases are TGTGCCAGCAGTTTAAGACTGGGACAGGGGCCGTACGAGCAGTACTTC. Its translation: CASSLRLGQGPYEQYF.

This sequence joins TRBV29-1 and TRBJ1-2; tentatively, D is TRBD1 (5 bases). Germline V gene lookup returns CDR1 SQVTM and CDR2 ANQGSEA. The CDR3 is made up of 13 amino acids. V dropped 2 bases and J dropped 4 bases, with 11 bases sitting between them. The CDR3 DNA reads as TGCAGCGTTGAATCGTGGGGCGCCTATGGCTACACCTTC. Protein: CSVESWGAYGYTF.

As to this clone: A junction boundary mismatches the germline segment, possibly from a read error. This chain connects TRBV25-1 to TRBJ1-2; 10 bases fit TRBD1. The CDR3 has 14 amino acids. Germline V gene data show CDR1 as MGHDK and CDR2 as SYGVNS. CDR3: CAGRKTGGLGGYTF. In DNA, the CDR3 is TGTGCCGGCAGGAAGACAGGGGGCTTAGGTGGCTACACCTTC.

This clone was recorded once. This rearrangement joins TRBV6-5 to TRBJ2-4; D is perhaps TRBD2 (6 bases). Germline loops: CDR1 MNHEY, CDR2 SVGAGI. Trimming took off 5 bases at V and 1 base at J, with 12 bases between the two ends. The CDR3 consists of 15 residues. CDR3 nucleotides: TGTGCCAGCAGTCACGGGGGTTCTGCCAAAAACATTCAGTACTTC. Residues: CASSHGGSAKNIQYF.

The chain has TRBV30 and TRBJ2-1; 9 nucleotides agree with TRBD2. Germline assignment: CDR1 GTSNPN and CDR2 SVGIG (reference sequence). The CDR3 consists of 14 residues. The V segment lost 4 bases and the J segment 4 bases; nucleotides outside the gene matches: 5. The CDR3 DNA sequence: TGTGCCTGGACCAGCGGGGGGCCATACAATGAGCAGTTCTTC. This sequence encodes CAWTSGGPYNEQFF. The full variable domain, rest sourced from reference TRBV30 and TRBJ2-1, is SQTIHQWPATLVQPVGSPLSLECTVEGTSNPNLYWYRQAAGRGLQLLFYSVGIGQISSEVPQNLSASRPQDRQFILSSKKLLLSDSGFYLCAWTSGGPYNEQFFGPGTRLTVL.

V gene TRBV10-3 combines with J gene TRBJ2-7; 7 nucleotides line up with TRBD1. The V and J ends lost 5 bases and 2 bases, in that order; junction bases with no gene match: 12. The CDR3 is 16 residues long. Germline V lookup: CDR1 ENHRY, CDR2 SYGVKD. The CDR3 coding sequence is TGTGCCATCAGTATCACCCCCACAGGGGCCACCTACGAGCAGTACTTC. This gives the protein CAISITPTGATYEQYF.

CDR3 coding DNA: TGTGCCAGCAGCCCCAATATAGCGGGGGCAGGACAAGAGACCCAGTACTTC. Amino acids: CASSPNIAGAGQETQYF. This chain connects TRBV7-6 to TRBJ2-5; TRBD2 matches 9 bases. Germline CDR1 SGHVS, CDR2 FNYEAQ. CDR3 length equals 17 residues. V shed 5 bases and J 2 bases; nucleotides not matched to a gene: 12.

This clone was detected only once. The V and J genes are TRBV6-1 and TRBJ2-1; TRBD2 is a possible D gene (5 bases). Trimming cost V 7 bases and J 7 bases, with 14 bases left between them. CDR3 length equals 13 residues. From germline, CDR1 is MNHNS and CDR2 SASEGT. CDR3 in DNA: TGTGCCAGCACCAGTGGAGGACTGAATGAGCAGTTCTTC. Amino acid sequence: CASTSGGLNEQFF.

The chain is built from TRBV27 and TRBJ2-3, with D tentatively TRBD2 (7 bases). CDR3 length: 16 residues. CDR1 and CDR2 from the germline V gene are MNHEY and SMNVEV (reference sequence). V lost 6 bases, J lost 6 bases, and 22 bases lay in between. The CDR3 reads CASRPLGGPLGDTQYF. The CDR3 nucleotides read TGTGCCAGCAGACCACTCGGGGGGCCCCTTGGGGATACGCAGTATTTT.

This chain links TRBV18 with TRBJ2-7; possible D gene TRBD1, 6 bases. The CDR3 loop spans 15 amino acids. V lost 2 bases and J 0 bases, leaving 11 bases between the germline ends. Germline CDR1 is KGHSH and CDR2 is LQKENI. CDR3 in amino acids: CASSPYRASSYEQYF. In DNA, the CDR3 is TGTGCCAGCTCACCATACAGGGCGAGCTCCTACGAGCAGTACTTC.

The chain is built from TRBV7-9 and TRBJ2-5; 7 positions agree with TRBD1. J lost 6 bases, V lost 5 bases, and 6 bases had no gene match. Per the germline V gene, CDR1 is SEHNR and CDR2 is FQNEAQ (reference sequence). The CDR3 runs to 13 residues. The CDR3 here is CASSPTGLQTQYF. For the CDR3, the DNA is TGTGCCAGCAGCCCGACAGGGCTCCAGACCCAGTACTTC. Full variable domain (outside the CDR3, taken from reference TRBV7-9 and TRBJ2-5): DTGVSQNPRHKITKRGQNVTFRCDPISEHNRLYWYRQTLGQGPEFLTYFQNEAQLEKSRLLSDRFSAERPKGSFSTLEIQRTEQGDSAMYLCASSPTGLQTQYFGPGTRLLVL.

The gene calls are TRBV11-2 and TRBJ2-1; 9 bases align to TRBD2. Germline V lookup: CDR1 SGHAT, CDR2 FQNNGV. The CDR3 is 15 amino acids. The trim removed 5 bases at V and 9 bases at J, leaving 11 bases unmatched. The CDR3 nucleotides read TGTGCCAGCAGCCCTGGGCTAGCGGGAACCGGTGAGCAGTTCTTC. Its translation is CASSPGLAGTGEQFF.

This rearrangement joins TRBV29-1 to TRBJ2-7, with 7 bases aligning to TRBD1. The CDR3 totals 13 residues. V gave up 7 bases and J gave up 4 bases; unmatched junction bases: 10. From germline, CDR1 is SQVTM and CDR2 ANQGSEA. The DNA for the CDR3 is TGCAGCGCACCGGGACAGTTGCCTTACGAGCAGTACTTC. Encoded protein: CSAPGQLPYEQYF.

This chain links TRBV30 with TRBJ1-2, with TRBD1 as a possible D gene (5 bases). The CDR3 sequence is 13 residues long. CDR1 and CDR2 (germline): GTSNPN, SVGIG (reference sequence). V lost 0 bases and J 7 bases, leaving 12 bases between the germline ends. This CDR3 reads CAWSVGQGGGYTF. The CDR3 DNA reads TGTGCCTGGAGTGTAGGCCAGGGAGGTGGCTACACCTTC. The whole variable domain, remainder taken from reference TRBV30 and TRBJ1-2, is SQTIHQWPATLVQPVGSPLSLECTVEGTSNPNLYWYRQAAGRGLQLLFYSVGIGQISSEVPQNLSASRPQDRQFILSSKKLLLSDSGFYLCAWSVGQGGGYTFGSGTRLTVV.

The rearrangement uses TRBV10-3 and TRBJ2-6, with D possibly being TRBD2 (5 bases). Looked up from germline, CDR1 is ENHRY and CDR2 is SYGVKD. V shed 8 bases and J shed 0 bases, with 14 bases lying between them. The CDR3 has 16 amino acids. The CDR3 region is CAISLEGSSGANVLTF. In nucleotides, the CDR3 is TGTGCCATCTCCCTTGAAGGGAGCTCTGGGGCCAACGTCCTGACTTTC.

The chain has TRBV7-2 and TRBJ1-4; D gene ambiguous. CDR1 and CDR2 from the germline V gene are SGHTA and FQGNSA. The CDR3 contains 14 residues. Trimming took 0 bases from V and 5 from J, leaving 7 bases between them. The CDR3 loop is CASSLAGGNEKLFF. The DNA for the CDR3 is TGTGCCAGCAGCTTAGCCGGAGGCAATGAAAAACTGTTTTTT.

In this sample, this clone turned up a few times. The chain joins TRBV6-5 to TRBJ1-2; D not certain. The CDR3 loop spans 11 amino acids. With 3 bases removed from V and 11 bases from J, the gap between germline ends came to 10 bases. CDR1 MNHEY and CDR2 SVGAGI come from the germline V gene. The CDR3 here is CASSYLGGYTF. CDR3 nucleotide sequence: TGTGCCAGCAGTTATTTGGGAGGATACACCTTC.

This chain joins TRBV13 and TRBJ2-7; possibly TRBD1 for D (7 bases). V lost 2 bases to trimming and J lost 3 bases, with 11 bases between them. The length of the CDR3 is 14 residues. CDR1 is PRHDT, CDR2 FYEKMQ, per germline (reference sequence). CDR3 sequence: CASSLQGGGYEQYF. CDR3 in DNA: TGTGCCAGCAGCTTACAGGGGGGCGGCTACGAGCAGTACTTC.

In DNA, the CDR3 is TGCGCCAGCAGCCAAGATTGGTGGGGCCCTACCTACGAGCAGTACTTC. This codes for CASSQDWWGPTYEQYF. This rearrangement joins TRBV4-1 to TRBJ2-7; D might be TRBD1 (5 bases). The CDR3 runs 16 residues. The germline V gene has CDR1 MGHRA and CDR2 YSYEKL. V lost 0 bases and J lost 2, with 14 bases in between.

This chain uses TRBV25-1 with TRBJ2-3; the match to TRBD2 covers 8 bases. Trimming removed 0 bases from V and 4 bases from J; junction bases left unmatched: 9. From germline, CDR1 is MGHDK and CDR2 SYGVNS. CDR3 length: 17 residues. Written as DNA, the CDR3 is TGTGCCAGCAGTGAATATTCTTTAGCGGGGTCCGCAGATACGCAGTATTTT. The encoded protein is CASSEYSLAGSADTQYF.

This chain uses TRBV5-1 with TRBJ1-1; a possible D gene is TRBD1 (6 bases). Trimming removed 4 bases from V and 4 bases from J, with 11 bases in between. The germline V gene has CDR1 SGHRS and CDR2 YFSETQ. The CDR3 has 13 amino acids. CDR3 nucleotide sequence: TGCGCCAGCAGCACACAGGGCTTCACTGAAGCTTTCTTT. This translates into CASSTQGFTEAFF.

V and J are TRBV6-5 and TRBJ2-1, with D possibly being TRBD2 (6 bases). V shed 5 bases and J shed 0 bases, with 11 bases lying between them. Germline assignment: CDR1 MNHEY and CDR2 SVGAGI. The CDR3 is 15 amino acids. The CDR3 DNA reads TGTGCCAGCAGTATGCTAGCGACCTCCTACAATGAGCAGTTCTTC. It yields the protein CASSMLATSYNEQFF.

This clone occurred a few times. V is TRBV2 and J is TRBJ2-3; D might be TRBD1 (5 bases). Deletions cut 10 bases from V and 6 bases from J, with 17 bases between. The CDR3 extends over 13 amino acids. Germline V gives CDR1 SNHLY, CDR2 FYNNEI. CDR3 protein: CATLGERRDTQYF. The CDR3 DNA reads as TGTGCCACCCTAGGGGAACGACGGGATACGCAGTATTTT.

The chain carries TRBV7-2 and TRBJ1-3; TRBD1 agrees at 9 bases. Looked up from germline, CDR1 is SGHTA and CDR2 is FQGNSA. J was trimmed by 0 bases and V by 3 bases; bases with no gene match: 3. CDR3 length equals 16 residues. The CDR3 spells CASSLDRGRSGNTIYF. The DNA for the CDR3 is TGTGCCAGCAGCTTGGACAGGGGCCGCTCTGGAAACACCATATATTTT.

The rearrangement links TRBV5-5 to TRBJ2-7, with 7 bases lining up with TRBD2. The trim removed 7 bases at V and 4 bases at J, leaving 8 bases unmatched. Germline assignment: CDR1 SGHKS and CDR2 YYEKEE (reference sequence). CDR3 size: 13 residues. The CDR3 DNA sequence: TGTGCCAGCGGGGGGGGGAGGGCTTACGAGCAGTACTTC. This codes for CASGGGRAYEQYF.